This T cell receptor (beta chain) comes out of a study of blood T cells in healthy people across ages. The J segment lost 5 bases and the V segment lost 3 bases, leaving 10 bases of the junction unmatched. From germline, CDR1 is LGHNA and CDR2 YSLEER. This CDR3 has 17 residues. Study outcomes and limitations: Using unsorted PBMCs precluded a conclusive naive versus antigen-experienced comparison. Not knowing donor CMV status may have confounded expanded clonotype changes.

Using a J-beta primer mix together with a sample-barcoded 5' primer, a second PCR was run for roughly 7 to 11 cycles. A minimum of 2.5 million CDR3-containing paired-end reads was obtained for each sample. TCRdb re-called the 5' RACE reads with MiXCR, one entry per CDR3 protein. The sample records about 1.7 million distinct CDR3 sequences, 28% being singletons. Isolating PBMCs gave at least 6 million of these cells per sample. This clonotype appeared many times. As yet, its antigen is unknown. The source of this sequence is a woman aged 25 to 45 in good health. J is TRBJ2-1 and V is TRBV4-3, with 10 bases aligning to TRBD2. The specimen sequenced was blood. The chain's CDR3 is CASSHSLGLAVNNEQFF. CDR3 DNA: TGCGCCAGCAGCCATTCCCTAGGACTAGCGGTCAACAATGAGCAGTTCTTC.